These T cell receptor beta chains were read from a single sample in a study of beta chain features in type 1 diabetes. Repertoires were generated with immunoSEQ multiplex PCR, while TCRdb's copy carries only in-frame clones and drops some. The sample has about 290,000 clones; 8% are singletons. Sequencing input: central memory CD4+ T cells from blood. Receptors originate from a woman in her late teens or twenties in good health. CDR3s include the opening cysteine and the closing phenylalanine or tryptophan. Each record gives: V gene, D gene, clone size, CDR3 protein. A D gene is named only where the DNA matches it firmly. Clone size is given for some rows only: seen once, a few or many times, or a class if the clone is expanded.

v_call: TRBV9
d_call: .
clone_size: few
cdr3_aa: CASSARTAKTDTQYF

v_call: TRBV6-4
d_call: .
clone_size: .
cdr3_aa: CASRATGNTGELFF

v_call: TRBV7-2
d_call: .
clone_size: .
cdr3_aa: CASSRRAGTHGYTF

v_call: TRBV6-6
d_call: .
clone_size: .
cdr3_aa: CARSYSIVDFRAFF

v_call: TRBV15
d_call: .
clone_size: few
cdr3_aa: CATSRDPLNTEAFF

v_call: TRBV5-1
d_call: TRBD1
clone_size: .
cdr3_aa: CATSTGGEYTEAFF

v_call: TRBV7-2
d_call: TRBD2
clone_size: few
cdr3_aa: CASSPGSGRVTDTQYF

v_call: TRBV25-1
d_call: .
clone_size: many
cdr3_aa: CASSGRTGTQYF

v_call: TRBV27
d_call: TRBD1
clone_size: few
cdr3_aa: CASSIHGTGGSPLHF

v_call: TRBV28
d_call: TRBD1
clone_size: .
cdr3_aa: CASSLNRGRKTDTQYF

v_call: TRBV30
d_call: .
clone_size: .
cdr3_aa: CAYQAGAGNTIYF

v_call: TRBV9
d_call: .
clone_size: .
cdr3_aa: CASSVSPQGDDEQYF

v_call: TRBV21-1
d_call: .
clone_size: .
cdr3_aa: CASTSSNGYSNQPQHF

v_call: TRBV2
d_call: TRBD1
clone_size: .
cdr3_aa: CASNPTGGAQPQHF

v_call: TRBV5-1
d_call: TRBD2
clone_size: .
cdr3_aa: CASSLLAGVTYNEQFF

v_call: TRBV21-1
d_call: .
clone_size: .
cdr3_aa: CASSITTGRGGTYGYTF

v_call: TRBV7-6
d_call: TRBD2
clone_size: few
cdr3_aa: CASSLQEGLGFEQYF

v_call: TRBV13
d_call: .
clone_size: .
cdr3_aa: CASSEGQRFLYEQYF

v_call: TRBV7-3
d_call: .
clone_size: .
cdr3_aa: CASSFDSLNTEAFF

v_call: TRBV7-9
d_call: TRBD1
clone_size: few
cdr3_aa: CASSPVTGSAEKLFF

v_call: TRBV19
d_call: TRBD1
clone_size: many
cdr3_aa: CASSTADRALAQHF

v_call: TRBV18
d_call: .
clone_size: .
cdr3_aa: CASSPPGDDRAQHF

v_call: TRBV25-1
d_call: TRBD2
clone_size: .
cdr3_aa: CASSEGGGGKTQYF

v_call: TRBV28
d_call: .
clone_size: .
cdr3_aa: CASSPTGLQETQYF

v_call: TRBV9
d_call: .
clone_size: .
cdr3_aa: CASSVAGGLNEQFF

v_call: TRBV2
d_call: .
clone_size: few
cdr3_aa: CASSDRVPSDTQYF

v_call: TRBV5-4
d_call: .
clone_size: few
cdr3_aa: CASSLAVVNTEAFF

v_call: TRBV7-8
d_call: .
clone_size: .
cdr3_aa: CASSLNRGYTGELFF

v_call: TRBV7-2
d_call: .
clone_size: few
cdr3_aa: CASSGPGNTIYF

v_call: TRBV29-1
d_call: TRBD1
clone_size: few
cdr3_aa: CSVRGTGWSYEQYF

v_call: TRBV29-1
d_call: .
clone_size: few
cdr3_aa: CSVEGGDDDIQYF

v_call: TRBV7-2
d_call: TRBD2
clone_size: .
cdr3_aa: CASSPTLAGGPGRTGELFF